These 12 T cell receptor beta chains share one sample of origin, sequenced in a study of T cells after yellow fever vaccination. One entry per CDR3 protein results from TCRdb running MiXCR on the 5' RACE reads. The sample records a few hundred thousand distinct CDR3 sequences, approximately 8% being singletons. Specimen: PBMCs, collected around 45 days after the first yellow fever vaccination. Receptors were obtained from a man aged 18 to 35 who received the YFV17D yellow fever vaccine.

This clonotype was picked up a small number of times. The V gene is TRBV7-8, the J gene TRBJ2-3; 8 nucleotides line up with TRBD1. CDR3 size: 16 residues. Germline lookup yields CDR1 SGHVS and CDR2 FQNEAQ. Trimming removed 4 bases from V and 3 bases from J; junction bases left unmatched: 9. The CDR3 nucleotides are TGTGCCAGCAGCTCCAACCGGGACAGGTGGACAGATACGCAGTATTTT. It codes for CASSSNRDRWTDTQYF. The variable domain in full, completed from reference TRBV7-8 and TRBJ2-3, reads GAGVSQSPRYKVAKRGQDVALRCDPISGHVSLFWYQQALGQGPEFLTYFQNEAQLDKSGLPSDRFFAERPEGSVSTLKIQRTQQEDSAVYLCASSSNRDRWTDTQYFGPGTRLTVL.

On this clonotype itself: The junction differs from germline at one of its ends, possibly a read error. This chain joins TRBV5-6 and TRBJ1-2, with D tentatively TRBD1 (5 bases). The CDR3 length is 13 residues. CDR1 is SGHDT, CDR2 YYEEEE, per germline. The CDR3 protein is CASTLGTAYGYTF. The CDR3, as DNA: TGTGCCAGCACCTTGGGGACGGCTTATGGCTACACCTTC. Variable domain in full (rest from reference TRBV5-6 and TRBJ1-2): DAGVTQSPTHLIKTRGQQVTLRCSPKSGHDTVSWYQQALGQGPQFIFQYYEEEERQRGNFPDRFSGHQFPNYSSELNVNALLLGDSALYLCASTLGTAYGYTFGSGTRLTVV.

This clonotype occurred a few times. The genes are TRBV5-4 and TRBJ1-1; D remains unclear. Germline V gene lookup returns CDR1 SGHNT and CDR2 YYREEE (reference sequence). This CDR3 spans 14 amino acids. The ends were cut back, 1 base at V and 1 base at J, with 8 bases in the middle. The DNA of the CDR3 is TGTGCCAGCAGCTTGTACGGAGGGAACACTGAAGCTTTCTTT. This translates into CASSLYGGNTEAFF.

This clonotype was observed a few times. Germline is not matched at one junction end, which may reflect a read error. The chain joins TRBV15 to TRBJ1-5; TRBD1 agrees at 9 bases. The CDR3 consists of 12 residues. CDR1 and CDR2 from the germline V gene are LNHNV and YYDKDF (reference sequence). The CDR3 nucleotides are TGTGCCACCAGCCCGCGGACAGGGGAGGTTAACTTT. Translation gives CATSPRTGEVNF.

For this clonotype: One junction end does not reproduce the germline sequence, and a read error may be involved. CDR3 DNA sequence: TGTGCTAGCAGCCGCGACATCCTAGTGGGGGGCTACACCTTC. Amino acids: CASSRDILVGGYTF. The gene calls are TRBV7-7 and TRBJ1-2; D gene ambiguous. This CDR3 is built from 14 residues. The germline V gene has CDR1 SSHAT and CDR2 FNYEAQ (reference sequence).

The chain has TRBV7-2 and TRBJ2-4; unclear D gene. From germline, CDR1 is SGHTA and CDR2 FQGNSA. CDR3 size: 13 residues. Trimming removed 0 bases at V and 13 bases at J, with 13 bases between. As DNA, the CDR3 is TGTGCCAGCAGCTTAGCGCTGTGGGAAGTCCAGTACTTC. Amino acid sequence: CASSLALWEVQYF.

The genes are TRBV29-1 and TRBJ1-1; 7 bases match TRBD1. Losses at the gene ends were 7 bases for V and 6 bases for J; bases not matched to a gene: 14. Germline V gives CDR1 SQVTM, CDR2 ANQGSEA. The CDR3 loop spans 14 amino acids. CDR3 residues: CSADQYRGSAEAFF. CDR3 DNA sequence: TGCAGCGCCGACCAATACAGGGGTAGCGCTGAAGCTTTCTTT.

This clonotype was detected a few times. The V and J genes are TRBV11-2 and TRBJ1-2, with D perhaps TRBD1 (5 bases). Trimming took 3 bases from V and 8 from J, leaving 13 bases between them. CDR1 and CDR2 from the germline V gene are SGHAT and FQNNGV. This CDR3 region has 13 residues. The CDR3 coding sequence is TGTGCCAGCAGCTTCGTCAAGGGGCACGGCTACACCTTC. Its protein product is CASSFVKGHGYTF.

This clonotype has a handful of counts. The gene calls are TRBV5-1 and TRBJ2-1, with 8 nucleotides matching TRBD2. Looked up from germline, CDR1 is SGHRS and CDR2 is YFSETQ. The trim removed 0 bases at V and 0 bases at J, leaving 8 bases unmatched. This CDR3 has 18 amino acids. This CDR3 reads CASSLVPAGVSSYNEQFF. The CDR3 DNA sequence: TGCGCCAGCAGCTTGGTTCCAGCGGGGGTAAGCTCCTACAATGAGCAGTTCTTC.

The chain employs TRBV7-9 and TRBJ1-3, with 7 bases fitting TRBD1. Germline values: CDR1 SEHNR, CDR2 FQNEAQ (reference sequence). J gave up 2 bases and V 1 base, and 2 bases lay outside the gene matches. The CDR3 covers 15 residues. For the CDR3, the DNA is TGTGCCAGCAGCTTAGGAGGGGGCACTGGAAACACCATATATTTT. Translated: CASSLGGGTGNTIYF. The complete variable domain, with remaining parts taken from reference TRBV7-9 and TRBJ1-3, reads DTGVSQNPRHKITKRGQNVTFRCDPISEHNRLYWYRQTLGQGPEFLTYFQNEAQLEKSRLLSDRFSAERPKGSFSTLEIQRTEQGDSAMYLCASSLGGGTGNTIYFGEGSWLTVV.

This clonotype appeared many times. The rearrangement joins TRBV21-1 to TRBJ2-7; TRBD1, the table's D call, was not compared with the DNA. TRBV21-1 has pseudogene status. The CDR3 extends over 13 amino acids. The CDR3 DNA reads TGTGCCAGCAGCAATGGCAGGCCCCCCAAGCAGTACGTC. Residues: CASSNGRPPKQYV.

The chain couples TRBV20-1 to TRBJ2-2, with D possibly being TRBD1 (6 bases). Germline loops: CDR1 DFQATT, CDR2 SNEGSKA (reference sequence). This CDR3 is built from 16 residues. Trimming left V 0 bases short and J 0 bases short, with 11 bases between. The CDR3 protein is CSARDRGHTNTGELFF. CDR3 bases: TGCAGTGCTAGAGATCGGGGACACACGAACACCGGGGAGCTGTTTTTT.